What follows describes a single T cell receptor beta chain. Its antigen is still unknown. Losses at the gene ends were 6 bases for V and 4 bases for J; bases not matched to a gene: 6. CDR1 is MNHNY and CDR2 is SVGAGI in the germline V gene (reference sequence). The CDR3 consists of 14 residues. The entry originates in a study of T cell clones after liver transplantation. Study details: TCRbeta sequencing after a pre-transplant mixed lymphocyte reaction identified graft-donor-reactive clones, later tracked in post-transplant blood. Tolerance: complete withdrawal held at least one year, liver enzymes staying within twice normal.

Clones were read by immunoSEQ multiplex PCR, and TCRdb kept only the in-frame ones, dropping some. In the table there are roughly 80,000 clones, 82% of which are singletons. The study, taken as a whole, reports: Conclusions were preliminary, with small, heterogeneous patient groups.

The TCR originated in a human patient who received a liver transplant. Some of the T cells may derive from the graft donor. The specimen comprised CD4+ T cells from blood, sampled 46 months after liver transplant. The chain is built from TRBV6-6 and TRBJ2-5, with 9 bases lining up with TRBD1. The CDR3 nucleotides are TGTGCCAGCAGGGGACAGGGAAAATTAGAGACCCAGTACTTC. Encoded protein: CASRGQGKLETQYF.